This T cell receptor beta chain was documented in a study of beta chain features in type 1 diabetes. Whole-study results and caveats: Significant though moderate, a shortening of TCRB CDR3s appeared in all four CD4+ subsets of Type 1 diabetes patients.

Trimming cost V 6 bases and J 14 bases, with 17 bases left between them. Germline values: CDR1 SEHNR, CDR2 FQNEAQ (reference sequence). The CDR3 totals 13 residues. The whole isolated RNA underwent reverse transcription, so sequencing captured expressed TCRB transcripts. Assay used: immunoSEQ multiplex PCR; TCRdb lists only in-frame clones, some missing. The repertoire holds 150,000 to 190,000 clones, with about 7.3% as singletons. This clone was observed a few times. Its antigen remains unknown. Staining for CD45RO/CCR7/CD25/CD127/CD95/CD27 allowed sorting of CD4+ naive, central memory, regulatory and stem cell-like memory cells.

The material sequenced was central memory CD4+ T cells from blood. This receptor was obtained from a man between 18 and 29 years old in good health. This chain joins TRBV7-9 and TRBJ1-6; D unclear. DNA of the CDR3: TGTGCCAGCAGTTCCTCGGGCGGGGAGGCCCTCCACTTT. Translating it yields CASSSSGGEALHF.